Listed below are T cell receptor beta chains from one sample, sequenced in a study of T cells in Graves' hyperthyroidism and ophthalmopathy. TCRdb itself ran the multiplex PCR reads through MiXCR, one entry per CDR3 protein. The sample yields a few hundred thousand distinct CDR3 sequences, about 16% seen once. The material sequenced was blood. These receptors all stem from a woman aged 30 to 39 with Graves' ophthalmopathy. Both conserved end residues are part of each CDR3. D genes are given only for firm matches. A clone size is listed for some rows: how often the clone was seen (once, few, many), or a class if it is expanded.

D gene | J gene | clone size | V gene | CDR3 DNA | CDR3 protein
TRBD1 | TRBJ2-7 | many | TRBV5-5 | TGTGCCAGCAGCCGCGGACAGGACTACGAGCAGTACTTC | CASSRGQDYEQYF
TRBD2 | TRBJ2-3 | few | TRBV18 | TGTGCCAGCTCACCACCGACAGCGGGAGGGAGCACAGATACGCAGTATTTT | CASSPPTAGGSTDTQYF
. | TRBJ2-3 | few | TRBV12-3/TRBV12-4 | TGTGCCAGCAGGCAGGGGCCTCCGCGCACAGATACGCAGTATTTT | CASRQGPPRTDTQYF
TRBD2 | TRBJ2-3 | many | TRBV29-1 | TGCAGCGTGGACCCGCGGTACGGGCGGGGGACCACAGATACGCAGTATTTT | CSVDPRYGRGTTDTQYF
. | TRBJ1-5 | once | TRBV4-3 | TGCGCCAGCAGCCAAGGCGCCGGACCCGAGAAGCCCCAGCATTTT | CASSQGAGPEKPQHF
TRBD2 | TRBJ2-7 | few | TRBV7-2 | TGTGCCAGCAGCTTAGAACTAGCGGTAAACTACGAGCAGTACTTC | CASSLELAVNYEQYF
. | TRBJ2-5 | many | TRBV28 | TGTGCCAGCAGTTTATCTGACAGAAGAGAGACCCAGTACTTC | CASSLSDRRETQYF
. | TRBJ1-1 | few | TRBV4-3 | TGCGCCAGCAGCCAAGATCAGGGAGGTGGCACTGAAGCTTTCTTT | CASSQDQGGGTEAFF
. | TRBJ2-7 | . | TRBV4-2 | TGTGCCAGCGGCTCGGGGTACTACTCCTACGAGCAGTACTTC | CASGSGYYSYEQYF
TRBD1 | TRBJ2-3 | many | TRBV20-1 | TGCAGTGCCCGGGACAGGGGACTCACAGATACGCAGTATTTT | CSARDRGLTDTQYF
. | TRBJ1-2 | many | TRBV3-1 | TGTGCCAGCAGCCAAGGGCAGGCCTACTATGGCTACACCTTC | CASSQGQAYYGYTF
. | TRBJ1-5 | few | TRBV12-3/TRBV12-4 | TGTGCCAGCAGGGGACGGGGGTTCAATCAGCCCCAGCATTTT | CASRGRGFNQPQHF
TRBD2 | TRBJ2-7 | many | TRBV6-2/TRBV6-3 | TGTGCCAGCAGTGCCGGGACTACCCTTCGGGAGCAGTACTTC | CASSAGTTLREQYF
TRBD2 | TRBJ2-2 | few | TRBV3-1 | TGTGCCAGCAGCCAAGAAGCTAGACTAGCGGGATGGGCCGGGGAGCTGTTTTTT | CASSQEARLAGWAGELFF
. | TRBJ2-2 | few | TRBV7-2 | TGTGCCAGCAGCTTTTTAATCGGGAGATCGAACACCGGGGAGCTGTTTTTT | CASSFLIGRSNTGELFF
TRBD2 | TRBJ2-1 | . | TRBV6-4 | TGTGCCAGCAGCTCGACTAGCGCGGGGGGCAATGAGCAGTTCTTC | CASSSTSAGGNEQFF
. | TRBJ1-2 | many | TRBV7-2 | TGTGCCAGCAACGAGGAGGGAAGATTGGGAGGCTACACCTTC | CASNEEGRLGGYTF
TRBD2 | TRBJ2-4 | . | TRBV19 | TGTGCCAGTAGTATTCAGGCGGGAGGGCCGAACATTCAGTACTTC | CASSIQAGGPNIQYF
. | TRBJ2-3 | many | TRBV15 | TGTGCCACCAGCAGAGATAGGGGCGGAAACACAGATACGCAGTATTTT | CATSRDRGGNTDTQYF
TRBD1 | TRBJ1-2 | many | TRBV11-2 | TGTGCCAGCAGCTTAGGGGGCGGACAGGTGAACTATGGCTACACCTTC | CASSLGGGQVNYGYTF
. | TRBJ2-1 | . | TRBV6-2/TRBV6-3 | TGTGCCAGCAGTCGACATACCAATGAGCAGTTCTTC | CASSRHTNEQFF
TRBD1 | TRBJ1-5 | many | TRBV12-3/TRBV12-4 | TGTGCCAGCAGTCCCCGGACAGGGGGCGTCAGGCAGCCCCAGCATTTT | CASSPRTGGVRQPQHF
. | TRBJ2-6 | few | TRBV28 | TGTGCCAGCAGTTCTACAGGGGGGGCCAACGTCCTGACTTTC | CASSSTGGANVLTF
TRBD1 | TRBJ2-2 | many | TRBV28 | TGTGCCAGCGGACAGGAGAACACCGGGGAGCTGTTTTTT | CASGQENTGELFF
TRBD1 | TRBJ2-7 | . | TRBV6-1 | TGTGCCAGCAGCACGGGACAGGGGGTGCAGTACTTC | CASSTGQGVQYF
TRBD1 | TRBJ1-5 | few | TRBV6-2/TRBV6-3 | TGTGCCAGCAGTCCGACAGGGGGTCCTGATCAGCCCCAGCATTTT | CASSPTGGPDQPQHF
. | TRBJ1-1 | many | TRBV20-1 | TGCAGAGGGGGACGGCTTAACACTGAAGCTTTCTTT | CRGGRLNTEAFF
. | TRBJ2-7 | many | TRBV2 | TGTGCCAGCAACAGAATCGGGAGTATGGAGCAGTACTTC | CASNRIGSMEQYF
TRBD1 | TRBJ2-1 | few | TRBV3-1 | TGTGCCAGCAGCCAAGATCAGGGGGAGTGGAGTGGTGAGCAGTTCTTC | CASSQDQGEWSGEQFF
TRBD2 | TRBJ2-3 | . | TRBV7-9 | TGTGCCAGCAGCGCCTGGGGGGAGGGCCGGGATACGCAGTATTTT | CASSAWGEGRDTQYF
. | TRBJ2-3 | many | TRBV7-2 | TGTGCCAGCAGCTTATGGGGGGCACTAGGAACAGATACGCAGTATTTT | CASSLWGALGTDTQYF